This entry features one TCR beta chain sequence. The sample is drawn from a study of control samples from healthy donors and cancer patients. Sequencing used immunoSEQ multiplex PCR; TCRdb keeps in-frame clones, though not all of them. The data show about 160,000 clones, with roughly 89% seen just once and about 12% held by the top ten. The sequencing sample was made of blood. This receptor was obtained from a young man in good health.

CDR3 amino acids: CAISESTVGEQYF. CDR3 bases: TGTGCCATCAGTGAGTCGACGGTGGGGGAGCAGTACTTC. The rearrangement links TRBV10-3 to TRBJ2-7; D remains unclear. The CDR3 is made up of 13 amino acids. From germline, CDR1 is ENHRY and CDR2 SYGVKD. V lost 0 bases and J lost 7, with 10 bases in between.